Listed below are T cell receptor beta chains from one sample, sequenced in a study of T cells in Graves' hyperthyroidism and ophthalmopathy. TCRdb independently ran MiXCR on the multiplex PCR reads; one entry per CDR3 protein. This sample has some 400,000 distinct CDR3 sequences; 13% occur once, and the top ten carry under 25%. Specimen: blood. The source of these receptors is a man in his thirties or forties with Graves' hyperthyroidism that later progressed to Graves' ophthalmopathy. Both conserved end residues are part of each CDR3. A D gene is named only where the DNA matches it firmly. Size values are once, few and many counts, or a class for expanded clones, and some rows have none.

V gene	J gene	clone size	D gene	CDR3 DNA	CDR3 protein
TRBV7-8	TRBJ1-1	many	-	TGTGCCAGCAGCCCCCGGGTCTTTAACACTGAAGCTTTCTTT	CASSPRVFNTEAFF
TRBV30	TRBJ2-7	few	-	TGTGCCGTTGACATCCTTCCCGAGCAGTACTTC	CAVDILPEQYF
TRBV18	TRBJ2-7	many	TRBD1	TGTGCCAGCAGCCCCGGGACAGGGGGCTACGAGCAGTACTTC	CASSPGTGGYEQYF
TRBV28	TRBJ1-5	many	-	TGTGCCAGCAGCCTAGCCGGGACACGCAATCAGCCCCAGCATTTT	CASSLAGTRNQPQHF
TRBV7-9	TRBJ2-7	many	-	TGTGCCAGCAGCTTCGAACAGGTCGAGCAGTACTTC	CASSFEQVEQYF
TRBV30	TRBJ2-7	many	-	TGTGCCTGGACCAGGGGTTTGGACGAGCAGTACTTC	CAWTRGLDEQYF
TRBV5-1	TRBJ2-5	-	TRBD1	TGCGCCAGCAGCTCGACAGGGGCCCCGCAAGAGACCCAGTACTTC	CASSSTGAPQETQYF
TRBV5-1	TRBJ1-2	many	-	TGCGCCAGCAGCTCCAGCGCCGGGACGGTCTATGGCTACACCTTC	CASSSSAGTVYGYTF
TRBV10-3	TRBJ1-1	many	-	TGTGCCATCAGTGAGTCAGGGGATGCCACTGAAGCTTTCTTT	CAISESGDATEAFF
TRBV18	TRBJ1-2	many	TRBD1	TGTGCCAGCTCACCCGGACAGGGGACCTCACTAAATGGCTACACCTTC	CASSPGQGTSLNGYTF
TRBV11-2	TRBJ1-1	many	-	TGTGCCAGCAGCTCAATCCGGGGAAAGAGGATCACTGAAGCTTTCTTT	CASSSIRGKRITEAFF
TRBV28	TRBJ1-2	few	TRBD1	TGTGCCAGCAGGACAGGGGGCGCCTCCTGCGGCTACACCTTC	CASRTGGASCGYTF
TRBV2	TRBJ1-2	many	-	TGTGCCAGCAGTGAAGATCTCAGAAGCTTCTATGGCTACACCTTC	CASSEDLRSFYGYTF
TRBV20-1	TRBJ1-2	many	TRBD1	TGCAGTGCTCTACCGGACAGGGCGGCAGGCTACACCTTC	CSALPDRAAGYTF
TRBV7-9	TRBJ1-1	many	-	TGTGCCAGCAGGGCGAGGATCGACGGTGATACTGAAGCTTTCTTT	CASRARIDGDTEAFF
TRBV9	TRBJ2-1	many	-	TGTGCCAGCAGTGTCAGGACGAGCTCCTACAATGAGCAGTTCTTC	CASSVRTSSYNEQFF
TRBV2	TRBJ2-1	many	TRBD2	TGTGCCAGCATCCGATTACTAGCGGGGGGGCCGAGTGAGCAGTTCTTC	CASIRLLAGGPSEQFF
TRBV30	TRBJ1-2	few	-	TGTGCCTGGAGCCCGACAGGTAGATATGGCTACACCTTC	CAWSPTGRYGYTF
TRBV4-1	TRBJ1-5	-	-	TGCGCCAGCAGCGACCGGGCCTTCAATCAGCCCCAGCATTTT	CASSDRAFNQPQHF
TRBV7-3	TRBJ1-1	many	-	TGTGCCAGCACGGCCAGCGGTAGCACTGAAGCTTTCTTT	CASTASGSTEAFF
TRBV2	TRBJ1-4	many	-	TGTGCCATCCAGGGGCGACACGGAAATGAAAAACTGTTTTTT	CAIQGRHGNEKLFF
TRBV12-3/TRBV12-4	TRBJ2-5	many	-	TGTGCCAGCAGTCCCCTGAGGGGGGCCCAAGAGACCCAGTACTTC	CASSPLRGAQETQYF
TRBV29-1	TRBJ2-6	-	-	TGCAGCGTTGAGTTACCTGGGGCCAACGTCCTGACTTTC	CSVELPGANVLTF
TRBV7-2	TRBJ2-6	-	-	TGTGCCAGCAGCTTATTACCCGACTCTGGGGCCAACGTCCTGACTTTC	CASSLLPDSGANVLTF
TRBV11-1	TRBJ1-5	many	-	TGTGCCAGCAGCTTATCTCCGGATAGCAATCAGCCCCAGCATTTT	CASSLSPDSNQPQHF
TRBV28	TRBJ1-2	many	-	TGTGCCAGCAGTTTTAGAGGGTGGCATGGCTACACCTTC	CASSFRGWHGYTF
TRBV7-6	TRBJ2-3	-	-	TGTGCCAGCAGCAAAGGAAGCGGGCGATACACAGATACGCAGTATTTT	CASSKGSGRYTDTQYF
TRBV20-1	TRBJ2-1	-	TRBD2	TGCAGTGCTAGAGATGAGCGGGGGGCAGGGGAGCAGTTCTTC	CSARDERGAGEQFF
TRBV20-1	TRBJ1-1	-	-	TGCAGTGCTCTGACACAGGGCACTGAAGCTTTCTTT	CSALTQGTEAFF
TRBV7-6	TRBJ1-6	-	TRBD1	TGTGCCAGCAGCTTATCCAGACCGACAGGGCTACGCTCCTATAATTCACCCCTCCACTTT	CASSLSRPTGLRSYNSPLHF
TRBV4-1	TRBJ1-1	-	-	TGCGCCAGCAGCCAAGATCCGGGCAGGAAGGGCGTGAACACTGAAGCTTTCTTT	CASSQDPGRKGVNTEAFF
TRBV9	TRBJ2-7	few	TRBD2	TGTGCCAGCAGCGTGAGTAGCGGGGACTACGAGCAGTACTTC	CASSVSSGDYEQYF
TRBV20-1	TRBJ1-2	-	-	TGCAGTGCCCCGAGAGGCTACACCTTC	CSAPRGYTF
TRBV6-1	TRBJ1-2	many	-	TGTGCCAGCAGTGAAGCGCGGGGAATTTACGGCTACACCTTC	CASSEARGIYGYTF
TRBV14	TRBJ1-2	-	-	TGTGCCAGCAGCCAAATCGGGGACAACTATGGCTACACCTTC	CASSQIGDNYGYTF
TRBV27	TRBJ2-7	many	-	TGTGCCAGCAGTTTAAGGGCAGCCTACGAGCAGTACTTC	CASSLRAAYEQYF
TRBV2	TRBJ1-5	many	TRBD1	TGTGCCAGCAGTCGAGAGGGACAGGTCGGCAGCAATCAGCCCCAGCATTTT	CASSREGQVGSNQPQHF
TRBV12-3/TRBV12-4	TRBJ1-1	many	-	TGTGCCAGCAGTTTTCTCGTCACTGAAGCTTTCTTT	CASSFLVTEAFF
TRBV2	TRBJ2-5	many	-	TGTGCCAGCAGTGAAAACGCGGGGGCCAGAGAGACCCAGTACTTC	CASSENAGARETQYF
TRBV28	TRBJ1-3	many	-	TGTGCCAGCGCACCTGGAAACACCATATATTTT	CASAPGNTIYF
TRBV7-9	TRBJ1-2	-	-	TGTGCCAGCAGCTCCGACCGACCGGGACACCGGGGCTCCTACTATGGCTACACCTTC	CASSSDRPGHRGSYYGYTF
TRBV6-5	TRBJ1-5	many	-	TGTGCCAGCAGTTACTCCCTCAATCAGCCCCAGCATTTT	CASSYSLNQPQHF
TRBV18	TRBJ1-6	-	-	TGTGCCAGCTCACCGTCGACAGGCGGCGGGGGTTCACCCCTCCACTTT	CASSPSTGGGGSPLHF
TRBV6-1	TRBJ2-2	few	-	TGTGCCAGTCGCGCCAGGGTAGCGCGGGAATCCGGGGAGCTGTTTTTT	CASRARVARESGELFF
TRBV6-5	TRBJ2-7	many	TRBD2	TGTGCCAGCAGTTACTCTGCCCCTGGGAGGGCCTACTCCTACGAGCAGTACTTC	CASSYSAPGRAYSYEQYF
TRBV20-1	TRBJ2-7	many	-	TGCAGTGCTAGTTGGGGAACAGGAGGCTACGAGCAGTACTTC	CSASWGTGGYEQYF
TRBV28	TRBJ1-6	many	-	TGTGCCAGCAGTTTGGTCAGGGACCATTCACCCCTCCACTTT	CASSLVRDHSPLHF
TRBV6-1	TRBJ1-2	-	TRBD1	TGTGCCAGCAGTAGGACAGGGGCCAGCTATGGCTACACCTTC	CASSRTGASYGYTF
TRBV7-3	TRBJ2-7	many	TRBD1	TGTGCCAGCAGACGATCCCAGGGGGCGCGAAACTACGAGCAGTACTTC	CASRRSQGARNYEQYF
TRBV7-9	TRBJ1-4	-	TRBD1	TGTGCCAGCAGCCCTGCCAGGGGGCATCGAGAAAAACTGTTTTTT	CASSPARGHREKLFF
TRBV5-1	TRBJ1-1	-	-	TGCGCCAGTCAAGCTGTTCAGGAGGGAACTGAAGCTTTCTTT	CASQAVQEGTEAFF
TRBV10-3	TRBJ2-3	few	TRBD2	TGTGCCATCAGCGCAGCGGGGGTCTACACAGATACGCAGTATTTT	CAISAAGVYTDTQYF
TRBV7-2	TRBJ2-1	many	-	TGTGCCAGCAGCTCGGACGGGAACGCCTACAATGAGCAGTTCTTC	CASSSDGNAYNEQFF
TRBV9	TRBJ2-1	few	-	TGTGCCAGCAGCGTAGCTATCGGGGTGTCCTACAATGAGCAGTTCTTC	CASSVAIGVSYNEQFF
TRBV6-1	TRBJ2-5	many	-	TGTGCCAGCAGCCCCAAGTCAGGGCGTTACGAGACCCAGTACTTC	CASSPKSGRYETQYF
TRBV5-1	TRBJ2-7	-	-	TGCGCCAGCAGCTTGGAGCCCTACGAGCAGTACTTC	CASSLEPYEQYF
TRBV24-1	TRBJ2-3	-	TRBD2	TGTGCCACCAGTTCTAGCGGGGGGTTCACAGATACGCAGTATTTT	CATSSSGGFTDTQYF
TRBV6-5	TRBJ2-5	many	TRBD2	TGTGCCAGCAGTTACAAGCGGGGGGGCTCTGGTGAGACCCAGTACTTC	CASSYKRGGSGETQYF
TRBV10-3	TRBJ2-5	many	-	TGTGCCATCAGTGATCCGGGGGCGTGGGAGACCCAGTACTTC	CAISDPGAWETQYF